What follows are 11 T cell receptor beta chains derived from one specimen sequenced in a study of blood T cell repertoires in COVID-19. TCRdb's copy holds only in-frame clones and misses some; the assay was immunoSEQ multiplex PCR. The sample shows almost 250,000 clones, around 87% of them seen only once. The specimen was PBMCs or T cells enriched from blood (not recorded which). These receptors originate from a woman in her 50s who had recovered from COVID-19.

The chain joins TRBV29-1 to TRBJ1-3; 12 nucleotides align to TRBD1. Germline trimming cut 4 bases from V and 1 base from J; bases unmatched to any gene: 8. Germline CDR1 and CDR2: SQVTM and ANQGSEA. This CDR3 region has 17 residues. The CDR3 is CSVGMGQGAYSGNTIYF. The DNA of the CDR3 is TGCAGCGTTGGTATGGGACAGGGGGCCTATTCTGGAAACACCATATATTTT.

The chain recombines TRBV5-1 with TRBJ2-1; a possible D gene is TRBD2 (6 bases). This CDR3 is 15 amino acids long. The V and J ends lost 0 bases and 5 bases respectively, with 12 bases between them. Per germline, CDR1 SGHRS and CDR2 YFSETQ. Written as DNA, the CDR3 is TGCGCCAGCAGCTTGGGGTCTAGCGCTAACAATGAGCAGTTCTTC. This encodes CASSLGSSANNEQFF.

The chain combines TRBV30 with TRBJ2-2; D remains ambiguous. V shed 2 bases and J shed 1 base, with 11 bases lying between them. Germline loops: CDR1 GTSNPN, CDR2 SVGIG (reference sequence). The CDR3 runs to 15 residues. In DNA, the CDR3 is TGTGCCTGGAGTCAAGAGAACAGGAACACCGGGGAGCTGTTTTTT. Residues: CAWSQENRNTGELFF.

In DNA form, the CDR3 reads TGTGCCAGCAGTTCGACCTCTAGCGAGAGGAACACCGGGGAGCTGTTTTTT. Translating gives CASSSTSSERNTGELFF. The chain uses TRBV28 and TRBJ2-2, with D perhaps matching TRBD2 (6 bases). The CDR3 contains 17 residues. Trimming removed 4 bases at V and 1 base at J, with 16 bases between. Looked up from germline, CDR1 is MDHEN and CDR2 is SYDVKM.

This rearrangement joins TRBV19 to TRBJ1-5, with 7 positions matching TRBD1. J gave up 10 bases and V 4 bases, and 10 bases lay outside the gene matches. Germline V gives CDR1 LNHDA, CDR2 SQIVND (reference sequence). CDR3 length: 14 residues. The DNA for the CDR3 is TGTGCCAGTAGTACGCCGGGACAGCGCGTTCCCCAGCATTTT. Translation gives CASSTPGQRVPQHF.

CDR3 in amino acids: CASSVVGGARTEAFF. CDR3 nucleotide sequence: TGTGCCAGCAGCGTAGTTGGGGGGGCAAGGACTGAAGCTTTCTTT. This chain uses TRBV9 with TRBJ1-1, with D perhaps matching TRBD1 (6 bases). Germline V CDR1 and CDR2: SGDLS, YYNGEE. V shed 0 bases and J shed 5 bases, with 14 bases lying between them. CDR3 length: 15 residues.

The chain uses TRBV27 and TRBJ1-2; 7 bases map to TRBD1. V trimming: 10 bases; J trimming: 4 bases; junction bases outside the gene matches: 9. The germline gives CDR1 MNHEY, CDR2 SMNVEV (reference sequence). The CDR3 has 13 residues. This CDR3 reads CATRQGGFYGYTF. The DNA of the CDR3 is TGTGCCACTCGACAGGGAGGCTTCTATGGCTACACCTTC.

This clone was counted between two and nine times. CDR3 region: CASNRQGGGYTF. CDR3 nucleotide sequence: TGTGCCAGCAATCGACAGGGGGGTGGCTACACCTTC. The J gene is TRBJ1-2, the V gene TRBV6-5; TRBD1 matches at 9 bases. CDR1 and CDR2 (germline): MNHEY, SVGAGI. The CDR3 is made up of 12 amino acids. The junction had 4 bases not matched to a gene; V was cut back by 7 bases and J by 7 bases.

The chain uses TRBV3-1 (or the pseudogene TRBV3-2) and TRBJ2-2; D is unresolved. Germline V gives CDR1 LGHDT, CDR2 YNNKEL (reference sequence). The CDR3 has 12 amino acids. The V gene lost 0 bases and the J gene lost 8 bases, with 4 bases spanning the gap. CDR3 sequence: CASSQESGELFF. The CDR3 DNA is TGTGCCAGCAGCCAAGAATCGGGGGAGCTGTTTTTT.

The rearrangement links TRBV5-1 to TRBJ2-7, with 9 bases lining up with TRBD1. V lost 5 bases, J lost 1 base, and 7 bases stayed unmatched. There are 15 residues in the CDR3. The germline gives CDR1 SGHRS, CDR2 YFSETQ. The CDR3 sequence: CASRPGTGFSYEQYF. As DNA, the CDR3 is TGCGCCAGCAGACCCGGGACAGGGTTTTCCTACGAGCAGTACTTC. Supplemented by reference TRBV5-1 and TRBJ2-7, the full variable domain reads KAGVTQTPRYLIKTRGQQVTLSCSPISGHRSVSWYQQTPGQGLQFLFEYFSETQRNKGNFPGRFSGRQFSNSRSEMNVSTLELGDSALYLCASRPGTGFSYEQYFGPGTRLTVT.

The chain recombines TRBV13 with TRBJ2-3; TRBD1 aligns across 11 bases. Trimming at V came to 5 bases and at J to 10 bases, leaving 14 bases not matched to a gene. The CDR3 loop spans 16 amino acids. CDR1 is PRHDT and CDR2 is FYEKMQ in the germline V gene (reference sequence). In DNA, the CDR3 is TGTGCCAGCAGCAAGTCCGGGACAGGGGGTTGGGATGCGCAGTATTTT. Its translation: CASSKSGTGGWDAQYF.